A single sample is the source of the 29 T cell receptor beta chains below, sequenced in a study of blood T cell repertoires in COVID-19. Profiled with immunoSEQ multiplex PCR; TCRdb holds only in-frame clones, not every one. Of about 200,000 clones listed, about nine tenths are singletons. Sequencing was done on a sample of peripheral blood. The receptors were gathered from a man in his late teens or twenties with active or convalescent COVID-19.

CDR3 nucleotide sequence: TGTGCCAGCAGCTTACCTTATAGCGGGAGGACCCACGAGCAGTACTTC. This encodes CASSLPYSGRTHEQYF. V usage is TRBV7-9 and J usage is TRBJ2-7, with TRBD2 matching over 10 bases. With 2 bases clipped from V and 5 bases from J, the junction kept 9 bases outside the gene matches. CDR3 length equals 16 residues. Germline CDR1 SEHNR, CDR2 FQNEAQ (reference sequence). Full variable domain (outside the CDR3, taken from reference TRBV7-9 and TRBJ2-7): DTGVSQNPRHKITKRGQNVTFRCDPISEHNRLYWYRQTLGQGPEFLTYFQNEAQLEKSRLLSDRFSAERPKGSFSTLEIQRTEQGDSAMYLCASSLPYSGRTHEQYFGPGTRLTVT.

The rearrangement links TRBV5-1 to TRBJ2-6, with 11 nucleotides matching TRBD1. The germline V gene has CDR1 SGHRS and CDR2 YFSETQ. The V and J ends lost 5 bases and 2 bases, in that order; junction bases with no gene match: 9. CDR3 size: 18 residues. CDR3 in amino acids: CASRPGTGGLAGANVLTF. CDR3 nucleotides: TGCGCCAGCAGGCCAGGGACAGGGGGATTGGCTGGGGCCAACGTCCTGACTTTC.

For the CDR3, the DNA is TGTGCCAGCAGCTTAGATACTAGCGGGACACAAGAGACCCAGTACTTC. Protein sequence: CASSLDTSGTQETQYF. This chain connects TRBV7-9 to TRBJ2-5; TRBD2 aligns across 10 bases. With V trimmed by 1 base and J by 2 bases, 4 bases remained unmatched. Germline V gene data show CDR1 as SEHNR and CDR2 as FQNEAQ (reference sequence). This CDR3 is built from 16 residues.

This chain uses TRBV14 with TRBJ2-1; TRBD1 aligns across 9 bases. V was clipped by 1 base and J by 6 bases; unmatched bases: 1. Germline CDR1 reads SGHDN; CDR2 reads FVKESK. This CDR3 is built from 14 residues. As DNA, the CDR3 is TGTGCCAGCAGCCAAGCGACAGGGGGCAATGAGCAGTTCTTC. The encoded protein is CASSQATGGNEQFF. Supplemented by reference TRBV14 and TRBJ2-1, the full variable domain reads EAGVTQFPSHSVIEKGQTVTLRCDPISGHDNLYWYRRVMGKEIKFLLHFVKESKQDESGMPNNRFLAERTGGTYSTLKVQPAELEDSGVYFCASSQATGGNEQFFGPGTRLTVL.

On this clone: Other nucleotide sequences in the sample specify the same CDR3. The chain links TRBV19 to TRBJ2-7; D perhaps matches TRBD1 (5 bases). Trimming took 2 bases from V and 0 from J, leaving 8 bases between them. There are 14 residues in the CDR3. Germline loops: CDR1 LNHDA, CDR2 SQIVND (reference sequence). CDR3 sequence reads: CASSIQGSSYEQYF. DNA of the CDR3: TGTGCCAGTAGTATACAGGGAAGCTCCTACGAGCAGTACTTC.

This clone was observed once. This rearrangement joins TRBV6-5 to TRBJ1-3; D is undetermined. The germline V gene encodes CDR1 MNHEY and CDR2 SVGAGI. The CDR3 runs 14 residues. V dropped 8 bases and J dropped 1 base, with 12 bases sitting between them. The CDR3 DNA follows: TGTGCCAGCCGAATATCCGGGTCTGGAAACACCATATATTTT. Protein product: CASRISGSGNTIYF.

The J gene is TRBJ1-1, the V gene TRBV3-1 (or the pseudogene TRBV3-2); 8 bases align to TRBD1. The CDR3 has 15 amino acids. Looked up from germline, CDR1 is LGHDT and CDR2 is YNNKEL (reference sequence). The ends lost 5 bases at V and 0 bases at J; junction bases unmatched: 5. In nucleotides, the CDR3 is TGTGCCAGCAGCGACCAGGGGGCGGTGAACACTGAAGCTTTCTTT. Protein sequence: CASSDQGAVNTEAFF.

The gene calls are TRBV19 and TRBJ1-6; a possible D gene is TRBD1 (6 bases). Trimming cost V 1 base and J 5 bases, with 9 bases left between them. Germline assignment: CDR1 LNHDA and CDR2 SQIVND (reference sequence). The length of the CDR3 is 15 residues. CDR3 nucleotide sequence: TGTGCCAGTAGTATAGGGCAGGGGAATAATTCACCCCTCCACTTT. Its protein is CASSIGQGNNSPLHF.

This sequence joins TRBV4-2 and TRBJ2-3; 9 bases align to TRBD1. This CDR3 has 16 amino acids. Per germline, CDR1 LGHNA and CDR2 YNFKEQ. Losses at the gene ends were 2 bases for V and 3 bases for J; bases not matched to a gene: 6. CDR3 protein: CASSQYRTGVTDTQYF. CDR3 nucleotide sequence: TGTGCCAGCAGCCAATACCGGACAGGGGTGACAGATACGCAGTATTTT.

J is TRBJ1-2 and V is TRBV6-2 or TRBV6-3; 10 positions agree with TRBD1. This CDR3 is built from 17 residues. The V and J ends lost 2 bases and 0 bases, in that order; junction bases with no gene match: 6. Germline V lookup: CDR1 MNHEY, CDR2 SVGEGT. The CDR3 DNA follows: TGTGCCAGCAGTTACACCAGAGGACAGGGGGCTAACTATGGCTACACCTTC. It codes for CASSYTRGQGANYGYTF.

This clone was seen more than once but under ten times. The chain carries TRBV2 and TRBJ2-7; 9 nucleotides align to TRBD2. CDR1 and CDR2 (germline): SNHLY, FYNNEI. The CDR3 sequence is 16 residues long. Unmatched junction bases numbered 15, after V lost 7 bases and J lost 5 bases. This CDR3 is CASIEWVSSGVDEQYF. CDR3 bases: TGTGCCAGCATCGAGTGGGTGTCTAGCGGGGTAGACGAGCAGTACTTC.

This clone was detected once. The rearrangement joins TRBV30 to TRBJ2-1; possibly TRBD1 for D (7 bases). CDR3 length: 13 amino acids. CDR1 and CDR2 (germline): GTSNPN, SVGIG (reference sequence). V was shortened by 0 bases and J by 7 bases, with 10 bases between the two germline ends. The CDR3 spells CAWSVAGQNEQFF. The CDR3 DNA is TGTGCCTGGAGTGTCGCGGGACAGAATGAGCAGTTCTTC.

The CDR3 protein is CATSRELDSRRETQYF. CDR3 DNA sequence: TGTGCCACCAGCAGAGAACTGGACAGCAGGAGGGAGACCCAGTACTTC. The chain joins TRBV15 to TRBJ2-5; TRBD1 might be the D (6 bases). Deletions cut 0 bases from V and 5 bases from J, with 16 bases between. CDR1 and CDR2 from the germline V gene are LNHNV and YYDKDF (reference sequence). This CDR3 is 16 amino acids long.

This chain joins TRBV29-1 and TRBJ2-7; D gene unclear. Germline assignment: CDR1 SQVTM and CDR2 ANQGSEA. Deletions cut 2 bases from V and 2 bases from J, with 10 bases between. The CDR3 has 13 residues. The CDR3 is CSVETVLTYEQYF. The CDR3 nucleotides are TGCAGCGTTGAAACAGTCCTCACCTACGAGCAGTACTTC.

V and J are TRBV5-8 and TRBJ2-2; D is perhaps TRBD1 (5 bases). CDR1 is SGHTS and CDR2 is YDEGEE in the germline V gene. V lost 0 bases, J lost 2 bases, and 11 bases lay in between. The length of the CDR3 is 16 residues. The chain's CDR3 is CASSLAVGHNTGELFF. The CDR3 DNA is TGTGCCAGCAGCTTGGCCGTAGGACACAACACCGGGGAGCTGTTTTTT.

The chain is built from TRBV5-1 and TRBJ1-6, with 10 nucleotides matching TRBD1. Germline V gene lookup returns CDR1 SGHRS and CDR2 YFSETQ. This CDR3 contains 15 residues. The ends lost 7 bases at V and 7 bases at J; junction bases unmatched: 8. CDR3 coding DNA: TGCGCCAGCCGCGCGGGGACAGGGGTGAATTCACCCCTCCACTTT. Translating it yields CASRAGTGVNSPLHF. Based on the CDR3 plus reference TRBV5-1 and TRBJ1-6, the full variable domain is KAGVTQTPRYLIKTRGQQVTLSCSPISGHRSVSWYQQTPGQGLQFLFEYFSETQRNKGNFPGRFSGRQFSNSRSEMNVSTLELGDSALYLCASRAGTGVNSPLHFGNGTRLTVT.

The chain employs TRBV19 and TRBJ1-3; 7 nucleotides align to TRBD1. Germline V gives CDR1 LNHDA, CDR2 SQIVND (reference sequence). The CDR3 is made up of 14 amino acids. V lost 5 bases, J lost 4 bases, and 5 bases stayed unmatched. The CDR3 is CASSVQGNGNTIYF. CDR3 DNA: TGTGCCAGTAGTGTACAGGGGAACGGAAACACCATATATTTT.

The chain employs TRBV3-1 (or the pseudogene TRBV3-2) and TRBJ1-2; no clear D gene. Germline V gene lookup returns CDR1 LGHDT and CDR2 YNNKEL (reference sequence). The CDR3 sequence is 12 residues long. V was trimmed by 8 bases and J by 4 bases, leaving 11 bases between them. The CDR3 DNA reads as TGTGCCAGCTCGGTGGAGATCTATGGCTACACCTTC. It is translated as CASSVEIYGYTF.

This chain links TRBV6-5 with TRBJ2-2; tentative D call: TRBD2 (6 bases). Germline CDR1 MNHEY, CDR2 SVGAGI. The CDR3 sequence is 14 residues long. The germline V and J ends were trimmed by 4 bases and 4 bases, with 10 bases remaining between them. The CDR3 loop is CASSFRGITGELFF. The CDR3 bases are TGTGCCAGCAGTTTTCGGGGGATCACCGGGGAGCTGTTTTTT.

The chain uses TRBV19 and TRBJ2-7; 11 nucleotides align to TRBD2. Germline trimming cut 5 bases from V and 6 bases from J; bases unmatched to any gene: 12. The CDR3 is 16 residues long. The V gene's germline CDR1 is LNHDA and CDR2 SQIVND (reference sequence). This CDR3 is CASSYRISGRASEQYF. Written as DNA, the CDR3 is TGTGCCAGTAGTTATAGGATTAGCGGGAGGGCCTCCGAGCAGTACTTC.

This clone showed up just a few times. This rearrangement joins TRBV19 to TRBJ2-1; D may be TRBD2 (6 bases). This CDR3 is built from 16 residues. Trimming removed 7 bases from V and 8 bases from J, with 24 bases in between. Looked up from germline, CDR1 is LNHDA and CDR2 is SQIVND (reference sequence). CDR3 in amino acids: CASTRSLRGTGDEQFF. CDR3 DNA sequence: TGTGCCAGTACGAGGTCGCTTCGCGGCACGGGAGATGAGCAGTTCTTC.

The rearrangement joins TRBV18 to TRBJ1-1; D is undetermined. The V and J ends lost 3 bases and 5 bases respectively, with 13 bases between them. Germline CDR1 KGHSH, CDR2 LQKENI. The CDR3 length is 14 residues. The CDR3 loop is CASSPSGYGTEAFF. CDR3 DNA: TGTGCCAGCTCACCGTCCGGGTATGGTACTGAAGCTTTCTTT.

V and J are TRBV6-4 and TRBJ1-1; D unresolved. The CDR3 has 13 residues. V dropped 0 bases and J dropped 4 bases, with 6 bases sitting between them. The V gene's germline CDR1 is MRHNA and CDR2 SNTAGT. The CDR3 sequence is CASSDSGGTEAFF. In DNA, the CDR3 is TGTGCCAGCAGTGACTCGGGAGGCACTGAAGCTTTCTTT.

The chain couples TRBV24-1 to TRBJ1-5, with TRBD1 matching over 8 bases. Germline CDR1 and CDR2: KGHDR and SFDVKD. The CDR3 length is 16 residues. With V trimmed by 3 bases and J by 2 bases, 5 bases remained unmatched. CDR3 residues: CATSDPTGDGNQPQHF. The CDR3 region has the DNA TGTGCCACCAGTGATCCGACAGGGGACGGCAATCAGCCCCAGCATTTT.

The chain combines TRBV19 with TRBJ1-6; no clear D gene. CDR3 length: 15 amino acids. From germline, CDR1 is LNHDA and CDR2 SQIVND (reference sequence). With 2 bases removed from V and 7 bases from J, the gap between germline ends came to 12 bases. The CDR3 nucleotides read TGTGCCAGTAGTATAAAGGGAGTTCGGAATTCACCCCTCCACTTT. Its translation is CASSIKGVRNSPLHF.

The genes are TRBV6-5 and TRBJ1-3; possible D gene TRBD1, 5 bases. The CDR3 is 15 residues long. Per germline, CDR1 MNHEY and CDR2 SVGAGI. Trimming shortened V by 0 bases and J by 2 bases, and 8 bases separated the two germline ends. This CDR3 reads CASSYSGGAGNTIYF. The CDR3 DNA is TGTGCCAGCAGTTACTCTGGGGGGGCTGGAAACACCATATATTTT.

The chain recombines TRBV5-6 with TRBJ1-1, with D possibly being TRBD1 (5 bases). Germline V gives CDR1 SGHDT, CDR2 YYEEEE. This CDR3 is 14 amino acids long. Trimming took off 4 bases at V and 4 bases at J, with 14 bases between the two ends. The CDR3 coding sequence is TGTGCCAGCAGCCGTGGCCAAGGGGTCACTGAAGCTTTCTTT. It translates to CASSRGQGVTEAFF.

The rearrangement uses TRBV7-3 and TRBJ2-1; 13 bases line up with TRBD2. V trimming: 1 base; J trimming: 8 bases; junction bases outside the gene matches: 11. The CDR3 consists of 18 residues. CDR1 is SGHTA and CDR2 is FQGTGA in the germline V gene. The CDR3 DNA reads TGTGCCAGCAGCTTAAACAGGACTAGCGGGAGTATTATCTATGAGCAGTTCTTC. Protein: CASSLNRTSGSIIYEQFF.

This rearrangement joins TRBV7-9 to TRBJ1-1; D ambiguous. V was cut by 11 bases and J by 2 bases, with 6 bases left in between. The CDR3 is 10 amino acids. CDR1 is SEHNR and CDR2 is FQNEAQ in the germline V gene (reference sequence). DNA for the CDR3: TGTGCCTCAGGAAACACTGAAGCTTTCTTT. This translates into CASGNTEAFF.